The clone carrying this T cell receptor (beta chain) came up many times. Its matching antigen is unknown. No treatment had been given to any patient before thyroid surgery. Study processing details: Across clinicopathological groups, CDR3 differences served as the basis for building a distant-metastasis classifier for papillary thyroid cancer. MiXCR re-clonotyped the PCR reads for TCRdb. For this entry, the V and J calls and clone size follow TCRdb and not the study's own pipeline. The sample comprises about 31,000 clones, about 18% of which are singletons, and over 9.5% rests with the top ten. The data were obtained in a study of metastatic and nonmetastatic thyroid tumors. Study context: Comparative analysis of repertoires was undertaken across blood and tumor or nodule tissue obtained from malignant and benign thyroid patients.

Overall study results and limits: Significantly greater TCR beta diversity was reportedly found in malignant thyroid tumors than in benign nodules (in blood and tumor).

Germline V CDR1 and CDR2: SGDLS, YYNGEE. Trimming removed 0 bases at V and 7 bases at J, with 16 bases between. There are 16 residues in the CDR3. The sequence was obtained from a female donor with papillary thyroid cancer or a benign thyroid nodule (not recorded which). Some clones in this sample may be carry-over from other donors' samples. This chain uses TRBV9 with TRBJ2-2; D could derive from TRBD1 or TRBD2 (5 bases each). The sample taken for sequencing was blood. CDR3 DNA sequence: TGTGCCAGCAGCGTAGTAGAAGGGACCCTCGGCGGGGAGCTGTTTTTT. Residues: CASSVVEGTLGGELFF.